This T cell receptor (beta chain) was sequenced for a study of regulatory T cells in long-lasting Graves disease. CDR3-region Arm-PCR and iRepertoire HTBI primers produced the TCR beta libraries. Each CDR3 protein gets one entry after TCRdb re-called the multiplex PCR reads with MiXCR. The sample records about 380,000 distinct CDR3 sequences, roughly 15% being singletons. This clonotype showed up many times. V trimming: 1 base; J trimming: 3 bases; junction bases outside the gene matches: 7. The CDR3 spans 16 residues. Germline CDR1 LGHNA, CDR2 YSLEER. Time point noted: newly diagnosed GD, antithyroid drugs for less than 3 months. With RNA extracted from PBMCs as input, the TCR library was made.

V gene TRBV4-3 combines with J gene TRBJ2-3, with TRBD2 matching 7 bases. The clonotype was recovered from a female donor with Graves disease. The starting material was peripheral blood mononuclear cells (PBMCs), obtained at new diagnosis, from a patient treated with antithyroid drugs. The CDR3 region has the DNA TGCGCCAGCAGCCAAGGGGCGGGAGCGGGTACAGATACGCAGTATTTT. Translated, it gives CASSQGAGAGTDTQYF.